A single sample gave rise to the 17 T cell receptor beta chains below, sequenced in a study of tumor and adjacent non-tumor tissue in lung cancer. Three rounds of nested PCR, following a modified ARM-PCR protocol, produced the TCRbeta library. TCRdb itself ran the multiplex PCR reads through MiXCR, one entry per CDR3 protein. Seen here are some 80,000 distinct CDR3 sequences, 72% observed once, and the top ten hold around 10%. This sample's RNA came from whole unsorted tissue. The sequenced sample consisted of lung tumor tissue. The receptor set was obtained from a woman aged 40 to 50 with non-small cell lung cancer.

Worth noting for this clonotype: Given the absence of the conserved phenylalanine or tryptophan at the CDR3 end, a read error is likely. The DNA is left out, because the CDR3 cannot be placed on it with certainty; the CDR3 is given as TCRdb lists it. This chain uses TRBV11-2 with TRBJ1-3. CDR1 and CDR2 from the germline V gene are SGHAT and FQNNGV. Ends included, the CDR3 has 11 residues. This CDR3 reads CADSSTPSIHY.

The rearrangement links TRBV6-2 or TRBV6-3 to TRBJ1-2; possible D gene TRBD1, 6 bases. This CDR3 is 15 amino acids long. Germline loops: CDR1 MNHEY, CDR2 SVGEGT. V dropped 7 bases and J dropped 0 bases, with 15 bases sitting between them. The CDR3 here is CASKSTGSTNYGYTF. In nucleotides, the CDR3 is TGTGCCAGCAAGTCCACAGGGTCAACTAACTATGGCTACACCTTC.

Points on this clonotype: A much bigger clone sits one base away, suggesting this may be a read error. V and J are TRBV5-1 and TRBJ2-1, with D possibly being TRBD2 (6 bases). The V gene's germline CDR1 is SGHRS and CDR2 YFSETQ. This CDR3 is built from 16 residues. The V end lost 4 bases, the J end lost 4 bases, and 18 bases lay between the germline ends. The CDR3 nucleotides read TGCGCCAGCAGCGGGCGGACTATCGGGGCGTACAATGAGCAGTTCTTC. Protein: CASSGRTIGAYNEQFF.

The chain recombines TRBV6-1 with TRBJ2-3, with TRBD1 matching over 11 bases. The germline CDR1 and CDR2 sequences are MNHNS and SASEGT. This CDR3 has 16 amino acids. V gave up 10 bases and J gave up 10 bases; unmatched junction bases: 19. The CDR3 loop is CATSEDRGRWTDAQYF. The CDR3 coding sequence is TGTGCCACATCCGAGGACAGGGGGCGATGGACAGACGCGCAGTATTTT.

Concerning this clonotype: A much larger clone lies a single base off, so this may be a read error. The chain combines TRBV5-8 with TRBJ1-4; D not certain. The length of the CDR3 is 15 residues. Germline V lookup: CDR1 SGHTS, CDR2 YDEGEE. CDR3 sequence: CACSRPSETNEKLFF. The DNA of the CDR3 is TGTGCCTGCAGCAGACCCTCGGAGACTAATGAAAAACTGTTTTTT.

A note on this clonotype: A single base separates this from a much larger clone, so it may be a read error. The rearrangement joins TRBV7-8 to TRBJ1-5; no firm D call. Germline CDR1 is SGHVS and CDR2 is FQNEAQ. The CDR3 loop spans 13 amino acids. The CDR3 DNA reads TGTACCAGCAGCTTAGGCCGTGATCAGCCCCAGCATTTT. The encoded protein is CTSSLGRDQPQHF. Complete variable domain (other parts from reference TRBV7-8 and TRBJ1-5): GAGVSQSPRYKVAKRGQDVALRCDPISGHVSLFWYQQALGQGPEFLTYFQNEAQLDKSGLPSDRFFAERPEGSVSTLKIQRTQQEDSAVYLCTSSLGRDQPQHFGDGTRLSIL.

This clonotype was counted a few times. A much larger clone differs by one base, so this may be a read error. This chain connects TRBV10-2 to TRBJ2-5; D is possibly TRBD2 (6 bases). Germline lookup yields CDR1 WSHSY and CDR2 SAAADI. Trimming left V 9 bases short and J 2 bases short, with 13 bases between. The CDR3 is made up of 13 amino acids. This CDR3 reads CARGRDLQETQYF. The CDR3 nucleotides read TGCGCCAGGGGACGGGACTTACAAGAGACCCAGTACTTC.

This clonotype was seen ten or more times. The chain links TRBV28 to TRBJ1-4; 7 bases are shared with TRBD1. V gave up 3 bases and J gave up 4 bases; unmatched junction bases: 11. CDR3 length: 17 amino acids. Germline V gives CDR1 MDHEN, CDR2 SYDVKM. CDR3 amino acids: CASSFSRQGLGNEKLFF. In DNA, the CDR3 is TGTGCCAGCAGTTTCTCGAGACAGGGCTTAGGTAATGAAAAACTGTTTTTT.

This chain connects TRBV20-1 to TRBJ2-5; D possibly matches TRBD1 or TRBD2 (6 bases each). The CDR3 is 15 residues long. The germline V and J ends were trimmed by 0 bases and 1 base, with 12 bases remaining between them. Germline lookup yields CDR1 DFQATT and CDR2 SNEGSKA (reference sequence). Written as DNA, the CDR3 is TGCAGTGCTAGAGATCTTAGGGGGGTCCAAGAGACCCAGTACTTC. Translated: CSARDLRGVQETQYF.

Concerning this clonotype: Lacking the conserved final phenylalanine or tryptophan, this CDR3 likely reflects a read error. The CDR3 DNA reads TGTGCCAGCAGCAGAGACAGTTACTATGGTCAGTTCTAC. Residues: CASSRDSYYGQFY. This chain joins TRBV11-2 and TRBJ2-1, with D tentatively TRBD1 (5 bases). Germline assignment: CDR1 SGHAT and CDR2 FQNNGV. CDR3 length equals 13 residues. V gave up 5 bases and J gave up 13 bases, with 18 bases separating them.

Details on this clonotype: This may be a read error: a much more frequent sequence differs by one nucleotide. CDR3 nucleotides: TGCGTCAGCAGCTTGAGCCGGGATACGCAGTATTTT. Its translation: CVSSLSRDTQYF. The genes are TRBV5-1 and TRBJ2-3, with D unclear. The CDR3 extends over 12 amino acids. Germline loops: CDR1 SGHRS, CDR2 YFSETQ. The full variable domain, its missing parts supplied by reference TRBV5-1 and TRBJ2-3, is KAGVTQTPRYLIKTRGQQVTLSCSPISGHRSVSWYQQTPGQGLQFLFEYFSETQRNKGNFPGRFSGRQFSNSRSEMNVSTLELGDSALYLCVSSLSRDTQYFGPGTRLTVL.

In regard to this clonotype: One end of the junction is discordant with germline, which a read error may explain. V gene TRBV30 combines with J gene TRBJ1-1; tentatively, D is TRBD1 (6 bases). In germline, CDR1 is GTSNPN, CDR2 SVGIG (reference sequence). The CDR3 is made up of 14 amino acids. The CDR3 DNA follows: TGTGCCTGGACGAAAACAGGGTTGAACACTGGAGCTTTCTTC. Translated, it gives CAWTKTGLNTGAFF.

Remarks on this clonotype: In this CDR3 the conserved last residue, phenylalanine or tryptophan, is missing, so a read error is likely. This rearrangement joins TRBV29-1 to TRBJ2-1; 12 positions match TRBD2. Trimming at V came to 6 bases and at J to 3 bases, leaving 6 bases not matched to a gene. Per the germline V gene, CDR1 is SQVTM and CDR2 is ANQGSEA. The CDR3 totals 15 residues. The CDR3 DNA reads as TGCAGCGTCACAATGACTAGCGGGAGCTACAATGAGCAGTTCTTA. Translating it yields CSVTMTSGSYNEQFL.

This clonotype was seen many times. V and J are TRBV20-1 and TRBJ2-1; 7 bases align to TRBD2. CDR3 length: 13 residues. V was clipped by 4 bases and J by 6 bases; unmatched bases: 6. Germline assignment: CDR1 DFQATT and CDR2 SNEGSKA (reference sequence). DNA for the CDR3: TGCAGTGCTAAGGGCGGGAGTCTCAATGAGCAGTTCTTC. Translation: CSAKGGSLNEQFF.

Note on this clonotype: A single base separates this from a much larger clone, so it may be a read error. The chain joins TRBV28 to TRBJ2-7, with D uncertain. Germline V gene data show CDR1 as MDHEN and CDR2 as SYDVKM. Between the trimmed V and J ends, which lost 3 bases and 4 bases, there was a span of 16 bases. This CDR3 contains 15 residues. CDR3 bases: TGTGCCAGCAGTTTGGGGATAGGATTAGGATACGAGCAGTACTTC. Protein: CASSLGIGLGYEQYF.

The V call is TRBV29-1, the J call TRBJ2-1; a possible D gene is TRBD2 (6 bases). The end of the DNA fits TRBJ2-7 better, so the J call may be wrong. The length of the CDR3 is 14 residues. From germline, CDR1 is SQVTM and CDR2 ANQGSEA. The CDR3 spells CSVGGDSHYNEQYF. In DNA form, the CDR3 reads TGCAGCGTTGGAGGGGACTCCCACTACAATGAGCAGTACTTC.

This clonotype was picked up one time. This could be a read error, since a much larger clone is one nucleotide away. This sequence joins TRBV20-1 and TRBJ2-1; TRBD2 matches 7 bases. The ends lost 4 bases at V and 6 bases at J; junction bases unmatched: 9. Germline V CDR1 and CDR2: DFQATT, SNEGSKA (reference sequence). CDR3 length equals 14 residues. The CDR3 nucleotides read TGCAGTGCTATGGCTGGCGGGAGAGGCAATGAGCAGTTCTTC. It specifies CSAMAGGRGNEQFF.